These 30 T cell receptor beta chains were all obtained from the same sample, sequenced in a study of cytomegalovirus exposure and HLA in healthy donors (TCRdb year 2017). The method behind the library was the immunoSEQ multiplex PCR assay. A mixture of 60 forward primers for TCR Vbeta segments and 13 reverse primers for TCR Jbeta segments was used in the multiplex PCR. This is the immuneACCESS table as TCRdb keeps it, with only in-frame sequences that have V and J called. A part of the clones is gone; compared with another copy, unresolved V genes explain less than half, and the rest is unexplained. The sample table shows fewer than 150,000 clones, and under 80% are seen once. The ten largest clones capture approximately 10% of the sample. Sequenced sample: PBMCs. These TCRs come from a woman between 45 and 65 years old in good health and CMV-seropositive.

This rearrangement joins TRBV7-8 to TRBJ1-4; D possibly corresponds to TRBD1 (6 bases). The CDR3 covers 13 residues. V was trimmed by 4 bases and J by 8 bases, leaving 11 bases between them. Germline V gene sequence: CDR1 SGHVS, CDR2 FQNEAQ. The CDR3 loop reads CASSSGQSEKLFF. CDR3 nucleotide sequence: TGTGCCAGCAGCTCCGGACAGAGCGAAAAACTGTTTTTT.

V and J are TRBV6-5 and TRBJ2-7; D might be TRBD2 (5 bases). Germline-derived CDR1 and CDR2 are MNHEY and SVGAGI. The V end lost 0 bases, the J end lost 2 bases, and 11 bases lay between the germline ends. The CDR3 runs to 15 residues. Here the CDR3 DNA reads TGTGCCAGCAGTTACTCGACGGGGAGAACCTACGAGCAGTACTTC. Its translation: CASSYSTGRTYEQYF.

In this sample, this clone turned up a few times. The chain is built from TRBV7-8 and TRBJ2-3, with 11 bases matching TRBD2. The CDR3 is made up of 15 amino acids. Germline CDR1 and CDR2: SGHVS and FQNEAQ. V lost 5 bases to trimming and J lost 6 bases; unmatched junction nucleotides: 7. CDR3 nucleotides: TGTGCCAGCAGCCTTAGCGGGGGGGCTTGGGATACGCAGTATTTT. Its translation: CASSLSGGAWDTQYF.

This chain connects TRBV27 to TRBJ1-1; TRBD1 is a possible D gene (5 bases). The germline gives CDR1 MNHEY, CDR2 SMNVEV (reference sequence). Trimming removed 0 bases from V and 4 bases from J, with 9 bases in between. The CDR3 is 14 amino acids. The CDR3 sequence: CASSLSGLSTEAFF. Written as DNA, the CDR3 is TGTGCCAGCAGTTTATCGGGGCTGAGCACTGAAGCTTTCTTT.

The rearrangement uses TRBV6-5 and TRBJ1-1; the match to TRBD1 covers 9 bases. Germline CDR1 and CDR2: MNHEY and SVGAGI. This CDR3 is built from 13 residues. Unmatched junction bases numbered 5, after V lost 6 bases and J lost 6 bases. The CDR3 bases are TGTGCCAGCAGGACAGGGGGAGTGGCTGAAGCTTTCTTT. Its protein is CASRTGGVAEAFF.

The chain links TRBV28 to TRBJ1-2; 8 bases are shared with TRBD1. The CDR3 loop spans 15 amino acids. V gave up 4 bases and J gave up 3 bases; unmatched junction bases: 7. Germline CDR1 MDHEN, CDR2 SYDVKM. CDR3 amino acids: CASSSPDRAHYGYTF. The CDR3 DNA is TGTGCCAGCAGTTCCCCGGACAGGGCCCACTATGGCTACACCTTC.

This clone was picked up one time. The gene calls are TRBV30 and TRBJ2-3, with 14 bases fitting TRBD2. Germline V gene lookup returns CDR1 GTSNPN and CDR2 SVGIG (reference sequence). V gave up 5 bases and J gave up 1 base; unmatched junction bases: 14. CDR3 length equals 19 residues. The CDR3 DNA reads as TGTGCCTGGGAGGTCCACCGGACTAGCGGGAGGATCGGCACAGATACGCAGTATTTT. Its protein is CAWEVHRTSGRIGTDTQYF.

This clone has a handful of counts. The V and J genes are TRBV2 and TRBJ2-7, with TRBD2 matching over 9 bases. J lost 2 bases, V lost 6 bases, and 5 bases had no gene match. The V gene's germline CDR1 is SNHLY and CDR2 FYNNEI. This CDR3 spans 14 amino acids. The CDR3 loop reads CASRIERGAYEQYF. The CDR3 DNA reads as TGTGCCAGCAGGATTGAGCGGGGGGCCTACGAGCAGTACTTC.

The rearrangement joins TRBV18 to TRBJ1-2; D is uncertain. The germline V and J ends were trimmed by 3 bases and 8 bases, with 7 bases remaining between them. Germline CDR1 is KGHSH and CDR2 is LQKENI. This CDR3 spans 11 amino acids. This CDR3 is CASSPGTGYTF. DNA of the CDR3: TGTGCCAGCTCACCGGGCACCGGCTACACCTTC.

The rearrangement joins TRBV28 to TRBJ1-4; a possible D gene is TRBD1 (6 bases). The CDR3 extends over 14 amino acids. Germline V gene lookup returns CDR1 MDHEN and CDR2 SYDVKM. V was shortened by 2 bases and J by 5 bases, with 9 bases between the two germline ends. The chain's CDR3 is CASSLQGWNEKLFF. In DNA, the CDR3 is TGTGCCAGCAGTTTACAGGGGTGGAATGAAAAACTGTTTTTT.

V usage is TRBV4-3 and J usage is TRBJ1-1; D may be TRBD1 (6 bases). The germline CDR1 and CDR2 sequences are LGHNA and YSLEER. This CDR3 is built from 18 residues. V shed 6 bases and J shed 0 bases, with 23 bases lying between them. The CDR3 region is CASRTNALDRSMNTEAFF. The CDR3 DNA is TGCGCCAGCAGAACGAATGCGCTAGACAGGAGCATGAACACTGAAGCTTTCTTT.

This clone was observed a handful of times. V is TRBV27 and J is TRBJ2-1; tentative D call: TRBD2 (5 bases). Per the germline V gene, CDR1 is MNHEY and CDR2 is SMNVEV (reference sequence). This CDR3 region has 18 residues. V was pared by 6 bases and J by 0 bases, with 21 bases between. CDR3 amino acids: CASRSRGLAMSSYNEQFF. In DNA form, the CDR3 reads TGTGCCAGCAGATCAAGAGGCCTAGCTATGAGCTCCTACAATGAGCAGTTCTTC.

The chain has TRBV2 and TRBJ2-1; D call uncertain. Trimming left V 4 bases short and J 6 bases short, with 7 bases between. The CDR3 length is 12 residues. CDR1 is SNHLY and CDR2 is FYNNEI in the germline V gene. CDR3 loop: CASSAQANEQFF. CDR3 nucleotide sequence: TGTGCCAGCAGTGCTCAAGCCAATGAGCAGTTCTTC.

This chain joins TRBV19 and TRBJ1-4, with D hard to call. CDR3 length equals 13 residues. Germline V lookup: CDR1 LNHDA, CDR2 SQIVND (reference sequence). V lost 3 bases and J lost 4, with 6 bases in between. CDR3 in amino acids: CASSIALNEKLFF. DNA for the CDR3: TGTGCCAGTAGTATTGCGCTTAATGAAAAACTGTTTTTT.

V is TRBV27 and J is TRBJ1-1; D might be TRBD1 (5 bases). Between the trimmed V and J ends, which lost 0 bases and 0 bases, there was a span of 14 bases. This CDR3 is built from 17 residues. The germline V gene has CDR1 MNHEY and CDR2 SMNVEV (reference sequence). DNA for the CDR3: TGTGCCAGCAGTTTATCAGGGGCTTGGCGACTGAACACTGAAGCTTTCTTT. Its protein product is CASSLSGAWRLNTEAFF.

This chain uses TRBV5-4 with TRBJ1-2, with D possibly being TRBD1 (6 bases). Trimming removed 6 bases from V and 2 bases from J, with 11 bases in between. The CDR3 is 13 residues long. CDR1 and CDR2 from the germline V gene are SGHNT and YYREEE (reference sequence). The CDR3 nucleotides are TGTGCCAGCACCCGGACAGCAAACTATGGCTACACCTTC. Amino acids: CASTRTANYGYTF. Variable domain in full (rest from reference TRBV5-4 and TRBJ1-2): ETGVTQSPTHLIKTRGQQVTLRCSSQSGHNTVSWYQQALGQGPQFIFQYYREEENGRGNFPPRFSGLQFPNYSSELNVNALELDDSALYLCASTRTANYGYTFGSGTRLTVV.

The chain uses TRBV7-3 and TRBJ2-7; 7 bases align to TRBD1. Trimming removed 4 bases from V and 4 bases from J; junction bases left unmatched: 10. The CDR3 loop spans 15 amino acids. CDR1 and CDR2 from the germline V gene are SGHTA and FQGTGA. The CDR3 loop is CASSSTGTAFYEQYF. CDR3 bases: TGTGCCAGCAGCTCCACCGGGACAGCATTTTACGAGCAGTACTTC.

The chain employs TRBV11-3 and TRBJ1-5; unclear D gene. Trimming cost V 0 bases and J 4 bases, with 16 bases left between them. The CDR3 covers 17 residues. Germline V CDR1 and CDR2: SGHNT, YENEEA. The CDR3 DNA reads TGTGCCAGCAGCTTAGAAAACAGCCGGAACCGGAATCAGCCCCAGCATTTT. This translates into CASSLENSRNRNQPQHF.

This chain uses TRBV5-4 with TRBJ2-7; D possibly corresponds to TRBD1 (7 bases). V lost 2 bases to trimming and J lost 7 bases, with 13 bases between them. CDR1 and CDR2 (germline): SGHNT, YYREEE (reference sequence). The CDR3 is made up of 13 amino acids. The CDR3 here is CASSFGGQPEQYF. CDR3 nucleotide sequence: TGTGCCAGCAGCTTCGGGGGACAGCCTGAGCAGTACTTC. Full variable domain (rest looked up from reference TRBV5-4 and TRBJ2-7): ETGVTQSPTHLIKTRGQQVTLRCSSQSGHNTVSWYQQALGQGPQFIFQYYREEENGRGNFPPRFSGLQFPNYSSELNVNALELDDSALYLCASSFGGQPEQYFGPGTRLTVT.

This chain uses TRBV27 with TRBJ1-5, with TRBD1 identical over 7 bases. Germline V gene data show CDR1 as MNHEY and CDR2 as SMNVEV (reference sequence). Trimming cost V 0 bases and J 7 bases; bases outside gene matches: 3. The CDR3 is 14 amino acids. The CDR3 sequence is CASSLSTGRQPQHF. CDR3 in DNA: TGTGCCAGCAGTTTATCGACAGGGAGACAGCCCCAGCATTTT.

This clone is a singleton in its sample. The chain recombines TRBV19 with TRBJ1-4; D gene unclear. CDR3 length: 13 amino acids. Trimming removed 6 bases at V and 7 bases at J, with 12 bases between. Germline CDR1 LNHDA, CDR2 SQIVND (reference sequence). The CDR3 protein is CASRRPSGEKLFF. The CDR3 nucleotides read TGTGCCAGTAGACGGCCCAGCGGTGAAAAACTGTTTTTT.

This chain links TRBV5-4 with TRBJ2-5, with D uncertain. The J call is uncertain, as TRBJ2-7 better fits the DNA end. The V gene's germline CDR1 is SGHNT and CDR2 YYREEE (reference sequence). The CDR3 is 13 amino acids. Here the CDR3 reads CASSTENAYEQYF. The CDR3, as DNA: TGTGCCAGCAGCACTGAGAATGCCTACGAGCAGTACTTC.

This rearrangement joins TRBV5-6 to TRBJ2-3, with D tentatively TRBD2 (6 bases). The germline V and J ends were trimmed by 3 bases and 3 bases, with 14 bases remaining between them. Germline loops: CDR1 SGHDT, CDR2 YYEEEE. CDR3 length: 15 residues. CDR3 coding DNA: TGTGCCAGCAGCTGGGGGACGGCGGGGACAGATACGCAGTATTTT. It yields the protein CASSWGTAGTDTQYF.

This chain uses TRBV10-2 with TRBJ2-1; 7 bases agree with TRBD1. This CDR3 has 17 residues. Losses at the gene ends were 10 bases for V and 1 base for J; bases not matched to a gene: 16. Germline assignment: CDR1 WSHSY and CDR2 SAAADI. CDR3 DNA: TGCGCCACCCAAGGTGACAGGGAGTTGAGTTCCTACAATGAGCAGTTCTTC. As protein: CATQGDRELSSYNEQFF.

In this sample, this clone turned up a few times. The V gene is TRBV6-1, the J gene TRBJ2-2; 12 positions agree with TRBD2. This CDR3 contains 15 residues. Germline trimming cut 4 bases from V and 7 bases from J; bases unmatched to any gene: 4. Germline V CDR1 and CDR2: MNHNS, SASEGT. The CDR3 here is CASSASGRVLGELFF. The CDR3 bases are TGTGCCAGCAGTGCTAGCGGGAGGGTCCTCGGGGAGCTGTTTTTT.

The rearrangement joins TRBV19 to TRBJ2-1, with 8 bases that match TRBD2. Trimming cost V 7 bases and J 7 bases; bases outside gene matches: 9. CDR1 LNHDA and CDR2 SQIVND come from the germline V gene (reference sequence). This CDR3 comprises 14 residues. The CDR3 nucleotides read TGTGCCAGTACCCCCGGGGGGGGGATAAATGAGCAGTTCTTC. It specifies CASTPGGGINEQFF.

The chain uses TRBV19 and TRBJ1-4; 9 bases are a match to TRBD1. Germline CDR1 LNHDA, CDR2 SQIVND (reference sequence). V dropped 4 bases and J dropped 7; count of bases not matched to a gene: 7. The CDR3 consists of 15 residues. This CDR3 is CASSTIRDRAEKLFF. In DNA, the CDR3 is TGTGCCAGTAGTACAATCCGGGACAGGGCTGAAAAACTGTTTTTT.

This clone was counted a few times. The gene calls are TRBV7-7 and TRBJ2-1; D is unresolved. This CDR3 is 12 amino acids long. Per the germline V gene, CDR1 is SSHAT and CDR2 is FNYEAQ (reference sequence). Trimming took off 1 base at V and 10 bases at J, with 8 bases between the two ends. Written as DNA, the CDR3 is TGTGCCAGCAGCTTAGGAGGTGGCGAGCAGTTCTTC. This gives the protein CASSLGGGEQFF.

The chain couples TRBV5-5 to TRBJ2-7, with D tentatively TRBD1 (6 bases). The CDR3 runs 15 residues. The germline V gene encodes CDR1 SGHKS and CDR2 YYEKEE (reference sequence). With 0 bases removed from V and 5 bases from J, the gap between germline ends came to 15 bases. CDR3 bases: TGTGCCAGCAGCTTGGTGGGGGCGAAGGAAGACGAGCAGTACTTC. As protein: CASSLVGAKEDEQYF.

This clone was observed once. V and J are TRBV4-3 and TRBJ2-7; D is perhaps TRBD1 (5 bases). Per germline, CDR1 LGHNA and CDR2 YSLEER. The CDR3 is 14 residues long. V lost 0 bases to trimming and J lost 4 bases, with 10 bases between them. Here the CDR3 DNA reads TGCGCCAGCAGCCAAGATGGGCAGGGATACGAGCAGTACTTC. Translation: CASSQDGQGYEQYF.